This record concerns one T cell receptor (beta chain) sequence. Its antigen is unidentified. CDR1 MGHRA and CDR2 YSYEKL come from the germline V gene. The V gene end was trimmed by 3 bases and the J gene end by 7 bases; junction bases not matched to a gene: 6. The CDR3 has 14 residues. Time point reported: week 47, end of study. Every vaccination contained 300 ug of the mutant IDH1 20-mer peptide and was paired with topical imiquimod. In weeks 1, 3, 5, 7, 11, 15, 19 and 23, patients were immunized, eight times in all. Each astrocytoma in the donors was new, WHO grade 3 or 4, IDH1-mutant and ATRX-lost. Generated by immunoSEQ multiplex PCR, the TCRdb table keeps only in-frame clones and is missing some. The repertoire has tens of thousands of clones, roughly four fifths of them found once; the top ten carry approximately 3.2%. The sample comes from a study of a mutant IDH1 vaccine in newly diagnosed glioma. Study information: Treated patients were about 60% male, roughly 38% female, mean age 40.4 years.

The source is a woman between 50 and 59 years old with glioma. This specimen consisted of PBMCs, obtained from a glioma patient whose treatment included an IDH1 peptide vaccine. The chain employs TRBV4-1 and TRBJ1-5; 7 bases agree with TRBD1. CDR3 sequence: CASSQADRAQPQHF. The CDR3 nucleotides read TGCGCCAGCAGCCAGGCCGACAGGGCACAGCCCCAGCATTTT.